The T cell receptor beta chain under discussion was sequenced for a study of OX40 agonist ivuxolimab in advanced cancers. In terms of the full investigation: Ivuxolimab, which targeted the costimulatory receptor OX40 (CD134), was an agonistic, fully human IgG2 monoclonal antibody. Prior anti-PD-1, anti-PD-L1 or anti-CTLA-4 therapy was permitted, and checkpoint inhibitors had been received by more than 35% of dose-escalation patients. Peripheral TCRbeta sequencing was intended to test whether TCR sequence diversity was altered and clonal T-cell expansion was caused by ivuxolimab. Three dose-escalation patients achieved partial responses, one with hepatocellular carcinoma and two with cutaneous melanoma. The paper describes the monotherapy dose-escalation part (N of about 52 patients) of the phase I trial of ivuxolimab. Of the roughly 54 patients in dose escalation, about 20 had hepatocellular carcinoma, around 15 had melanoma, 9 had renal cell carcinoma and 9 had head and neck cancer. In the dose-escalation cohort, more than 80% of patients were male, and the mean age was roughly 60 years with a range of about 20 to 80. Intravenous ivuxolimab was administered to patients every 2 weeks at six dose levels: 0.01, 0.1, 0.3, 1.5, 3 and 10 mg/kg. Overall study results and their limits: After ivuxolimab, expanded clones were on average more numerous among CD8+ T cells than among CD4+ T cells. At doses of 0.1 to 3.0 mg/kg, clonal expansion of both CD4+ and CD8+ blood T cells was observed from baseline to week 6. Which antigens the clonally expanded peripheral T cells were specific for was not determined. Partial responders in the 0.1-3.0 mg/kg groups had among the lowest normalized peripheral clonal expansion, especially among CD8+ T cells. Low levels of normalized T-cell clonal expansion were also seen in some nonresponding patients.

The trial excluded patients who had a history of autoimmune disease or who were on systemic immunosuppression. Peripheral blood for TCR sequencing was drawn from every dose cohort at baseline, at cycle 4 day 1 and at cycle 7 day 1. The samples were drawn from a first-in-human, open-label, multicenter phase I dose-escalation trial of ivuxolimab. Adults with locally advanced or metastatic head and neck squamous cell, hepatocellular, melanoma or renal cell carcinoma were enrolled in the trial. Before TCR sequencing, CD4+ and CD8+ T cells were separately sorted from peripheral blood. The germline V and J ends show losses of 4 bases and 2 bases respectively, and no gene match explains 8 bases of the junction. There are 18 amino acids in the CDR3, from cysteine to phenylalanine inclusive. Of all the DNA, just the CDR3 is kept, 54 bases in frame from base 1. Reading the germline V gene (reference sequence) gives CDR1 SGHNT and CDR2 YYREEE.

About this clone itself: Its antigen specificity is not known. The record has no base qualities; no much larger clone is one base away.

Genomic DNA was extracted from sorted cells for sequencing of the TCRbeta CDR3 region. TCRbeta CDR3 regions were sequenced using the immunoSEQ Assay. TCRdb took over this immuneACCESS table, retaining in-frame rearrangements with V and J assigned. Such tables are incomplete; in checked studies, under half of the missing clones stem from an unresolved V gene, and the remainder is unexplained. The sample contains around 74,000 clones, 84% of them found a single time. Around 0.5% of the sample rests with the top ten. This TCR was sampled from an adult with an advanced solid tumor such as melanoma, head and neck, liver or kidney cancer. The source material was CD4+ or CD8+ T cells sorted from blood, sampled in a trial of the OX40 agonist ivuxolimab. The chain is encoded by TRBV5-4 joined to TRBJ2-1; 14 central bases correspond to TRBD2. Read as DNA, the sequence is TGTGCCAGCAGCATAGGACTAGCGGGGGGAAGCACCTACAATGAGCAGTTCTTC. It specifies CASSIGLAGGSTYNEQFF.